The T cell receptor (beta chain) under discussion was sequenced for a study of T cell responses to AZD1222 COVID-19 vaccine. Study context: Researchers grouped second doses given at about 4 or about 12 weeks into one pool. Whole-study results and caveats: Donors were largely white British and mainly female; clonal diversity was possibly underestimated.

Concerning this clone itself: Its target is not known.

Assay used: immunoSEQ multiplex PCR; TCRdb lists only in-frame clones, some missing. The sample yields 150,000 to 200,000 clones, about 92% seen once. The ends were cut back, 2 bases at V and 0 bases at J, with 10 bases in the middle. This CDR3 region has 15 residues. Germline CDR1 MNHNS, CDR2 SASEGT. The receptor comes from an adult in good health. The genes are TRBV6-1 and TRBJ1-1, with unresolved D. The material was peripheral blood, obtained on day 0 of AZD1222 vaccination. CDR3 amino acids: CASSEIGHLNTEAFF. Written as DNA, the CDR3 is TGTGCCAGCAGTGAAATAGGGCACTTGAACACTGAAGCTTTCTTT.